This TCR beta chain was retrieved from a study of T cell changes during pregnancy in multiple sclerosis. V shed 0 bases and J shed 0 bases, with 10 bases lying between them. From germline, CDR1 is SGHKS and CDR2 YYEKEE (reference sequence). This CDR3 is built from 17 residues. Libraries were prepared by immunoSEQ multiplex PCR; TCRdb keeps only in-frame clonotypes and omits some of them. The sample carries about 70,000 clones, approximately 90% recorded once. The chain has TRBV5-5 and TRBJ2-6; a possible D gene is TRBD1 (5 bases). The sequences come from peripheral blood, collected in the second trimester of pregnancy. This TCR was recovered from a female donor in good health, enrolled as a control in a pregnancy study. CDR3 sequence: CASSLGDRSSGANVLTF. The CDR3 bases are TGTGCCAGCAGCTTGGGTGACAGAAGCTCTGGGGCCAACGTCCTGACTTTC.